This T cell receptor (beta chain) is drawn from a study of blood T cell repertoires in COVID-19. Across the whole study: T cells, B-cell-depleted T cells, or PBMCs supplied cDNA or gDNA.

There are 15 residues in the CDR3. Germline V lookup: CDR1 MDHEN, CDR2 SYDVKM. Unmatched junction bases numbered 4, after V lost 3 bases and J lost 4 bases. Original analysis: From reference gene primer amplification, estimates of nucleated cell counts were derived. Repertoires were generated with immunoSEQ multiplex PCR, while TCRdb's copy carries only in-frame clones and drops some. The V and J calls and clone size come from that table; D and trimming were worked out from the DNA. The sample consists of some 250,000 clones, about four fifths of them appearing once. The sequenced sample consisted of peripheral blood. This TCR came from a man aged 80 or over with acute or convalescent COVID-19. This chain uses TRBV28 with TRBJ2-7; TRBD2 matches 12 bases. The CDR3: CASSLPTSGRYEQYF. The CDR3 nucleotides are TGTGCCAGCAGTTTGCCGACTAGCGGGAGATACGAGCAGTACTTC.